These T cell receptor beta chains were read from a single sample in a study of cytomegalovirus exposure and HLA in healthy donors. TCRdb's table, derived via immunoSEQ multiplex PCR, lists solely in-frame clones and lacks some. The table has about 110,000 clones, approximately 89% seen once. Sequenced input: PBMCs. The receptors here all came from a woman in her late teens or twenties in good health and CMV-seronegative. The CDR3 runs from the conserved cysteine through the conserved F or W. D genes are given only for firm matches. Clone size is shown for a subset of rows, as once, few, many or a class of expanded clone.

D gene: .
V gene: TRBV9
J gene: TRBJ2-4
clone size: .
CDR3 protein: CASSPGKWGSKNIQYF
CDR3 DNA: TGTGCCAGCAGCCCCGGGAAATGGGGTAGCAAAAACATTCAGTACTTC

D gene: .
V gene: TRBV27
J gene: TRBJ1-2
clone size: .
CDR3 protein: CASSLRGLYGYTF
CDR3 DNA: TGTGCCAGCAGTTTACGAGGGCTTTATGGCTACACCTTC

D gene: TRBD1
V gene: TRBV4-2
J gene: TRBJ2-2
clone size: .
CDR3 protein: CASSQAGQGPGTGELFF
CDR3 DNA: TGTGCCAGCAGCCAAGCCGGACAGGGTCCGGGGACCGGGGAGCTGTTTTTT

D gene: TRBD1
V gene: TRBV4-1
J gene: TRBJ1-4
clone size: .
CDR3 protein: CASSLIGTAATNEKLFF
CDR3 DNA: TGCGCCAGCAGCCTCATCGGGACAGCTGCAACTAATGAAAAACTGTTTTTT

D gene: TRBD2
V gene: TRBV28
J gene: TRBJ2-7
clone size: .
CDR3 protein: CASSFGPGTSGRMYEQYF
CDR3 DNA: TGTGCCAGCAGTTTTGGTCCCGGGACTAGCGGGAGGATGTACGAGCAGTACTTC

D gene: .
V gene: TRBV4-1
J gene: TRBJ1-2
clone size: few
CDR3 protein: CASSRPGSFDGYTF
CDR3 DNA: TGCGCCAGCAGCAGACCAGGATCCTTTGATGGCTACACCTTC

D gene: .
V gene: TRBV5-4
J gene: TRBJ2-1
clone size: .
CDR3 protein: CASTSGGFYNEQFF
CDR3 DNA: TGTGCCAGCACCTCCGGGGGTTTCTACAATGAGCAGTTCTTC

D gene: .
V gene: TRBV4-1
J gene: TRBJ1-2
clone size: .
CDR3 protein: CASSQDLGRGSGYTF
CDR3 DNA: TGCGCCAGCAGCCAAGATTTGGGGCGGGGATCTGGCTACACCTTC

D gene: TRBD2
V gene: TRBV11-2
J gene: TRBJ2-5
clone size: .
CDR3 protein: CASSPRKTSGGARETQYF
CDR3 DNA: TGTGCCAGCAGCCCTAGAAAAACTAGCGGGGGGGCCCGGGAGACCCAGTACTTC

D gene: .
V gene: TRBV27
J gene: TRBJ2-7
clone size: .
CDR3 protein: CASSLYLPGAGLSSYEQYF
CDR3 DNA: TGTGCCAGCAGTTTATATCTGCCGGGCGCGGGGCTTAGCTCCTACGAGCAGTACTTC

D gene: .
V gene: TRBV18
J gene: TRBJ1-2
clone size: .
CDR3 protein: CASSPRQDHYGYTF
CDR3 DNA: TGTGCCAGCTCACCACGACAGGACCACTATGGCTACACCTTC

D gene: TRBD1
V gene: TRBV15
J gene: TRBJ2-7
clone size: .
CDR3 protein: CATSRGQGEEQYF
CDR3 DNA: TGTGCCACCAGCAGGGGACAGGGTGAGGAGCAGTACTTC

D gene: .
V gene: TRBV5-1
J gene: TRBJ1-3
clone size: once
CDR3 protein: CASSSQGDSGNTIYF
CDR3 DNA: TGCGCCAGCAGCTCACAAGGGGACTCTGGAAACACCATATATTTT

D gene: .
V gene: TRBV2
J gene: TRBJ2-5
clone size: .
CDR3 protein: CASSESGGRRETQYF
CDR3 DNA: TGTGCCAGCAGTGAATCAGGGGGGAGGAGGGAGACCCAGTACTTC

D gene: .
V gene: TRBV5-1
J gene: TRBJ1-1
clone size: .
CDR3 protein: CASSSGSLGTEAFF
CDR3 DNA: TGCGCCAGCAGCTCCGGGTCACTAGGCACTGAAGCTTTCTTT

D gene: TRBD1
V gene: TRBV7-9
J gene: TRBJ1-2
clone size: few
CDR3 protein: CASSSGQGYGYTF
CDR3 DNA: TGTGCCAGCAGCTCCGGACAGGGCTATGGCTACACCTTC

D gene: .
V gene: TRBV19
J gene: TRBJ1-5
clone size: .
CDR3 protein: CASSPPYYGNQPQHF
CDR3 DNA: TGTGCCAGTAGTCCCCCCTACTATGGCAATCAGCCCCAGCATTTT

D gene: .
V gene: TRBV11-3
J gene: TRBJ2-1
clone size: .
CDR3 protein: CASSNSGDEQFF
CDR3 DNA: TGTGCCAGCAGCAACTCAGGCGATGAGCAGTTCTTC

D gene: TRBD1
V gene: TRBV18
J gene: TRBJ2-7
clone size: .
CDR3 protein: CASSLGQGRAEQYF
CDR3 DNA: TGTGCCAGCTCACTAGGACAGGGAAGGGCCGAGCAGTACTTC

D gene: .
V gene: TRBV28
J gene: TRBJ1-2
clone size: .
CDR3 protein: CASTSRGGYTF
CDR3 DNA: TGTGCCAGCACCTCACGGGGTGGCTACACCTTC

D gene: TRBD1
V gene: TRBV28
J gene: TRBJ1-4
clone size: .
CDR3 protein: CASSLGQAVNEKLFF
CDR3 DNA: TGTGCCAGCAGTTTGGGACAGGCCGTTAATGAAAAACTGTTTTTT

D gene: .
V gene: TRBV4-2
J gene: TRBJ1-1
clone size: .
CDR3 protein: CASSQMGGGTNTEAFF
CDR3 DNA: TGTGCCAGCAGCCAAATGGGCGGAGGGACGAACACTGAAGCTTTCTTT

D gene: TRBD1
V gene: TRBV13
J gene: TRBJ2-7
clone size: .
CDR3 protein: CASSLVGQGNLEQYF
CDR3 DNA: TGTGCCAGCAGCTTAGTAGGACAGGGAAACCTCGAGCAGTACTTC

D gene: .
V gene: TRBV7-5
J gene: TRBJ1-2
clone size: .
CDR3 protein: CARSLGRGGYTF
CDR3 DNA: TGTGCCAGAAGCTTAGGAAGGGGGGGCTACACCTTC

D gene: .
V gene: TRBV29-1
J gene: TRBJ2-7
clone size: .
CDR3 protein: CSVYSRGARGYEQYF
CDR3 DNA: TGCAGCGTTTACTCGCGTGGGGCCAGGGGCTACGAGCAGTACTTC

D gene: .
V gene: TRBV27
J gene: TRBJ2-1
clone size: .
CDR3 protein: CATYTSGGGGYEQFF
CDR3 DNA: TGTGCCACCTACACATCGGGGGGCGGAGGATATGAGCAGTTCTTC

D gene: .
V gene: TRBV2
J gene: TRBJ2-1
clone size: .
CDR3 protein: CASVDRGSEQFF
CDR3 DNA: TGTGCCAGCGTTGATAGGGGGAGTGAGCAGTTCTTC